This T cell receptor beta chain originates from a study of blood T cell repertoires in COVID-19. Study-level information: T cells, B-cell-depleted T cells, or PBMCs supplied cDNA or gDNA.

Germline lookup yields CDR1 MNHEY and CDR2 SVGAGI. The V and J ends lost 4 bases and 7 bases, in that order; junction bases with no gene match: 13. This CDR3 has 16 amino acids. In the original workflow: Amplifying reference gene primers gave estimates of nucleated cell counts. Sequenced by immunoSEQ multiplex PCR; TCRdb stores in-frame clones only, minus some. The DNA gave D and trimming, while V, J and clone size come from that table. The sample comprises under 300,000 clones, roughly 90% of which are singletons, and about 3% rests with the top ten. The study assigned cohorts using participant-reported clinical history. Each recovered donor of Cohort 3 presented with two negative PCRs, clearance, or symptom resolution.

This receptor was obtained from a woman between 50 and 59 years old who had recovered from COVID-19. The chain combines TRBV6-5 with TRBJ2-1, with 7 bases matching TRBD2. Sequencing was carried out using PBMCs or T cells enriched from blood (not recorded which). The CDR3 reads CASSFAQRGEENEQFF. As DNA, the CDR3 is TGTGCCAGCAGTTTTGCTCAGCGGGGAGAGGAGAATGAGCAGTTCTTC.